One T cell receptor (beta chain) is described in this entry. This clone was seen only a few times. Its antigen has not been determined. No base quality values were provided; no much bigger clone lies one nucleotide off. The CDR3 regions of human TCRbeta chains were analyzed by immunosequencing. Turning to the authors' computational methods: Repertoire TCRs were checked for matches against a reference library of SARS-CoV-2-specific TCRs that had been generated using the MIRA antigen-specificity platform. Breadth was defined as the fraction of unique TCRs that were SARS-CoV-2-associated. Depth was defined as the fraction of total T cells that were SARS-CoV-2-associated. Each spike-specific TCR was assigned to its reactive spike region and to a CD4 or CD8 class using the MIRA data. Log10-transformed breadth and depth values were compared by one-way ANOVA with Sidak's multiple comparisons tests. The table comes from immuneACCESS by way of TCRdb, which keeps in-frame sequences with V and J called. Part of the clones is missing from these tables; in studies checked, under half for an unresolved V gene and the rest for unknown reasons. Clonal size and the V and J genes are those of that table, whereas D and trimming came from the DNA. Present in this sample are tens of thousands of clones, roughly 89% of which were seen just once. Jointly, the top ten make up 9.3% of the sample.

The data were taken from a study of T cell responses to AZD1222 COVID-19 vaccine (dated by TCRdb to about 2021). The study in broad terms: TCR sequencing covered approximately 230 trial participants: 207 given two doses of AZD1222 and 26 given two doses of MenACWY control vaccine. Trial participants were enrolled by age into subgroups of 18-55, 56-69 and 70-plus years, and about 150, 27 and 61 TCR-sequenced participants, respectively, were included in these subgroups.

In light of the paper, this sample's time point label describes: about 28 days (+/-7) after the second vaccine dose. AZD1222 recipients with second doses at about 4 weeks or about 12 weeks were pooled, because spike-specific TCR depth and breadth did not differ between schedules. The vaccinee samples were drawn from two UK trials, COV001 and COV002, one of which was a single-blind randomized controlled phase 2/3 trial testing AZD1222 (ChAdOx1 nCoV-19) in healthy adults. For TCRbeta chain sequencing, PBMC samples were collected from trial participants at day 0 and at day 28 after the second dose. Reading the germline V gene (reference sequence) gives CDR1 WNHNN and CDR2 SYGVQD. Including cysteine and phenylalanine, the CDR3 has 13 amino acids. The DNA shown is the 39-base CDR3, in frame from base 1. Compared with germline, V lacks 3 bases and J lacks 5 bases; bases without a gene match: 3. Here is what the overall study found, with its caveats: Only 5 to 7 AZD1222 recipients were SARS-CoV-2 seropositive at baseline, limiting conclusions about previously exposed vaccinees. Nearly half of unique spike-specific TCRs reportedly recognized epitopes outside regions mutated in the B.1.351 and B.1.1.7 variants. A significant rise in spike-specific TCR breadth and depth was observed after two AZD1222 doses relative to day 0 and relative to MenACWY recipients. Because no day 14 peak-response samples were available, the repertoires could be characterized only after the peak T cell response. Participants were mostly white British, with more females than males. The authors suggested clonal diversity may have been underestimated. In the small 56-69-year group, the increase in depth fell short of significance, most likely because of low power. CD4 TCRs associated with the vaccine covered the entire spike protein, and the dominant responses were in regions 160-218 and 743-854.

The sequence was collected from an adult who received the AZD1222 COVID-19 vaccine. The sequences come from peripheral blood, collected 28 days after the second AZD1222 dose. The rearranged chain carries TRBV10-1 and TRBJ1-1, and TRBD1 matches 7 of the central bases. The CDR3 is CASSDGRGTEAFF. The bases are TGCGCCAGCAGTGACGGCAGGGGGACTGAAGCTTTCTTT.